Listed below are T cell receptor beta chains from one sample, sequenced in a study of Ad26.COV2.S vaccination and SARS-CoV-2 variants. The data were produced by immunoSEQ multiplex PCR, yet TCRdb's version contains in-frame clones alone and is incomplete. The sample carries roughly 420,000 clones, 70% to 90% recorded once. Sequencing used peripheral blood, obtained in a trial of Ad26.COV2.S vaccine versus placebo. These receptors all stem from a person between 18 and 65 years old who received the Ad26.COV2.S COVID-19 vaccine or a placebo. The CDR3 runs from the conserved cysteine through the conserved F or W. The order of the fields is clone size, J gene, CDR3 length, V gene, CDR3 protein. Clone size is given for some rows only: seen once, a few or many times, or a class if the clone is expanded.

once	TRBJ1-1	13	TRBV19	CASSVGVNTEAFF
NA	TRBJ2-3	16	TRBV5-1	CASSLAWYRDTDTQYF
once	TRBJ2-1	16	TRBV24-1	CATSPFPGGRDNEQFF
NA	TRBJ1-1	14	TRBV11-3	CASSLGQGNTEAFF
NA	TRBJ2-1	14	TRBV6-2/TRBV6-3	CASSNGRSYNEQFF
NA	TRBJ1-1	15	TRBV10-3	CAISDPLQGVTEAFF
NA	TRBJ2-1	15	TRBV7-2	CASSKTSGGANEQFF
NA	TRBJ1-4	17	TRBV27	CASSPRYVTRGNEKLFF
NA	TRBJ1-4	15	TRBV5-1	CASSGPGHLNEKLFF
NA	TRBJ2-3	16	TRBV5-5	CASSPGVWGNTDTQYF
NA	TRBJ1-2	13	TRBV7-2	CASSLEGVHGYTF
few	TRBJ2-5	11	TRBV7-8	CAMGDVETQYF
NA	TRBJ1-1	14	TRBV10-3	CAISEQTGGTEAFF
NA	TRBJ1-6	13	TRBV25-1	CASSDRALAPLHF
once	TRBJ1-2	13	TRBV7-2	CASSRDSYYGYTF
NA	TRBJ2-5	11	TRBV5-1	CASRYQETQYF
NA	TRBJ1-2	14	TRBV18	CASSPTGLGYGYTF
NA	TRBJ2-7	14	TRBV30	CAWSPGGGAYEQYF
NA	TRBJ1-1	13	TRBV5-1	CASSLVRNTEAFF
NA	TRBJ1-1	13	TRBV30	CAWTRQGNTEAFF
NA	TRBJ2-5	17	TRBV2	CASSEGRPGTAGETQYF
NA	TRBJ2-7	11	TRBV19	CASSPGFKQYF
NA	TRBJ1-1	17	TRBV28	CASSYIGAGGLNTEAFF
NA	TRBJ2-6	13	TRBV19	CASSDSGANVLTF
NA	TRBJ2-5	15	TRBV5-1	CASSLGQVMGETQYF
NA	TRBJ2-5	15	TRBV27	CASSPGTADMRTQYF
NA	TRBJ2-5	13	TRBV28	CASSLGGRETQYF
NA	TRBJ1-2	14	TRBV2	CASSPYERIYGYTF
once	TRBJ1-1	13	TRBV11-1	CASTQGSGTEAFF
NA	TRBJ2-1	16	TRBV10-3	CAISANPDISYNEQFF
NA	TRBJ1-1	12	TRBV19	CASSHRDTEAFF
NA	TRBJ1-5	15	TRBV6-1	CASSEGPEINQPQHF
NA	TRBJ2-7	15	TRBV29-1	CSVELQGRGDYEQYF
NA	TRBJ2-1	19	TRBV18	CASSPGTSGGLRGYNEQFF
few	TRBJ1-6	14	TRBV10-3	CAISEEGNNSPLHF
NA	TRBJ1-2	13	TRBV4-2	CASSQEQNYGYTF
NA	TRBJ2-1	12	TRBV24-1	CATPGPGNEQFF
many	TRBJ1-1	13	TRBV7-2	CASSLGMNTEAFF
NA	TRBJ2-1	12	TRBV27	CASSWDGYEQFF
NA	TRBJ1-4	16	TRBV30	CACGGPFVATNEKLFF
NA	TRBJ2-7	15	TRBV5-4	CASSYDRAPSYEQYF
NA	TRBJ2-7	16	TRBV7-2	CASSFEGGPSSYEQYF
NA	TRBJ2-3	14	TRBV6-6	CASSTGPAPDTQYF
NA	TRBJ2-3	13	TRBV12-3/TRBV12-4	CASSFLRLDTQYF
NA	TRBJ1-1	15	TRBV7-9	CASSSGHSMNTEAFF
once	TRBJ2-3	12	TRBV24-1	CATSAELDTQYF
NA	TRBJ2-1	15	TRBV28	CASSYPYRTYNEQFF
NA	TRBJ2-3	13	TRBV29-1	CSVEESATDTQYF
NA	TRBJ1-3	16	TRBV6-1	CASSEGTNVRGNTIYF
NA	TRBJ2-3	15	TRBV5-4	CASSLVAGLTDTQYF